The sequence of this T cell receptor (beta chain) was determined in a study of cytomegalovirus exposure and HLA in healthy donors. Points from the study as a whole: The classifier, whose performance was assessed in both the original and validation cohorts, reportedly diagnosed cytomegalovirus status with high specificity and sensitivity. More clonal expansion characterized HLA-associated TCR beta chains than equally common others in a later analysis.

13 Jbeta primers and 60 Vbeta primers were used for the PCR. The data were produced by immunoSEQ multiplex PCR, yet TCRdb's version contains in-frame clones alone and is incomplete. The sample contains approximately 140,000 clones, approximately 80% of which appear only once. Trimming removed 3 bases from V and 0 bases from J; junction bases left unmatched: 2. CDR1 is PRHDT, CDR2 FYEKMQ, per germline (reference sequence). This CDR3 is built from 14 residues. Comments on this clone: What it binds is not known.

The J gene is TRBJ2-7, the V gene TRBV13; 7 positions agree with TRBD1. The source is a middle-aged man in good health and CMV-seronegative. Sequenced material: PBMCs. The CDR3 region is CASSFRDSSYEQYF. CDR3 in DNA: TGTGCCAGCAGCTTCCGGGACAGCTCCTACGAGCAGTACTTC.